This T cell receptor (beta chain) was found in a study of CD8 T cells in Susac syndrome. The multiple sclerosis control cohort comprised treatment-naive individuals presenting with stable or active relapsing-remitting disease. Negative isolation was used for CD8+ and CD4+ T cells, and FACS enrichment was applied to TEMRA cells. Study-level points and caveats: Individuals included in the TCR sequencing and HLA analysis were acknowledged by the study to be relatively few in number.

The germline V gene has CDR1 MDHEN and CDR2 SYDVKM. The trim removed 5 bases at V and 8 bases at J, leaving 3 bases unmatched. The CDR3 length is 12 residues. RNA was extracted with the RNeasy kit, and a quantity of about 0.45 to 1 ug was reverse transcribed using random hexamers. The immunoSEQ assay covered 54 Vbeta and 13 Jbeta segments for CDR3. TCRdb ran MiXCR on the immunoSEQ multiplex PCR reads and lists one entry per CDR3 protein. The profile shows about 170,000 distinct CDR3 sequences, 93% of them singletons. About this clonotype: Its target is not known.

The clonotype originates from a human donor with multiple sclerosis. Sequencing used CD4+ T cells from PBMCs. The V call is TRBV28, the J call TRBJ1-2; TRBD1 agrees at 9 bases. In DNA, the CDR3 is TGTGCCAGCAGTGGGACAGGGTGGGGCTACACCTTC. Encoded protein: CASSGTGWGYTF.